One sample yielded the 21 T cell receptor beta chains listed below, sequenced in a study of T cells in Graves' hyperthyroidism and ophthalmopathy. Amplification of TCR beta CDR3 regions was performed using RNA transcripts as template. TCR CDR3 regions were first amplified by RT-PCR with HTBI primers. TCRdb re-called the multiplex PCR reads with MiXCR, one entry per CDR3 protein. The sample carries roughly 570,000 distinct CDR3 sequences, about 43% recorded once. The sequencing sample was made of peripheral blood or thyroid tissue (not recorded which). The receptors were gathered from an adult woman with Graves' disease, either hyperthyroidism or ophthalmopathy (not recorded which).

The CDR3 DNA sequence: TGTGCTTTTACAGGGAGCTCTGGAAACACCATATATTTT. The encoded protein is CAFTGSSGNTIYF. The gene calls are TRBV25-1 and TRBJ1-3, with a tentative D call TRBD1 (6 bases). This CDR3 spans 13 amino acids. CDR1 MGHDK and CDR2 SYGVNS come from the germline V gene.

As concerns this clonotype: This may be a read error, as it is one base from a much larger clone. The conserved closing phenylalanine or tryptophan is absent in this CDR3, likely reflecting a read error. J is TRBJ2-2 and V is TRBV12-3 or TRBV12-4, with 8 bases matching TRBD1. V was pared by 8 bases and J by 1 base, with 6 bases of the junction left unmatched. CDR3 length: 15 residues. CDR3 residues: CASATGTGNTGELFL. The DNA for the CDR3 is TGTGCCAGCGCAACCGGGACAGGGAACACCGGGGAGCTGTTTTTG.

At least ten counts were recorded for this clonotype. The chain joins TRBV11-2 to TRBJ2-5; D ambiguous. With 3 bases removed from V and 5 bases from J, the gap between germline ends came to 7 bases. In germline, CDR1 is SGHAT, CDR2 FQNNGV. The CDR3 has 12 amino acids. CDR3 amino acids: CASSFAMETQYF. CDR3 DNA: TGTGCCAGCAGCTTCGCGATGGAGACCCAGTACTTC. Combining the CDR3 with reference TRBV11-2 and TRBJ2-5 gives the whole variable domain EAGVAQSPRYKIIEKRQSVAFWCNPISGHATLYWYQQILGQGPKLLIQFQNNGVVDDSQLPKDRFSAERLKGVDSTLKIQPAKLEDSAVYLCASSFAMETQYFGPGTRLLVL.

Concerning this clonotype itself: One end of the junction does not line up with germline, which may come from a read error. This sequence joins TRBV7-9 and TRBJ2-1; 11 nucleotides align to TRBD2. Germline lookup yields CDR1 SEHNR and CDR2 FQNEAQ (reference sequence). The CDR3 length is 15 residues. The CDR3 is CASRFSGRGYNEQFF. Written as DNA, the CDR3 is TGCGCCAGCAGGTTTAGCGGGAGGGGATACAATGAGCAGTTCTTC. The full variable domain, rest sourced from reference TRBV7-9 and TRBJ2-1, is DTGVSQNPRHKITKRGQNVTFRCDPISEHNRLYWYRQTLGQGPEFLTYFQNEAQLEKSRLLSDRFSAERPKGSFSTLEIQRTEQGDSAMYLCASRFSGRGYNEQFFGPGTRLTVL.

The table lists this clonotype with many counts. This chain uses TRBV7-3 with TRBJ1-1; D is ambiguous. The CDR3 length is 13 residues. CDR1 SGHTA and CDR2 FQGTGA come from the germline V gene. The V and J ends lost 5 bases and 2 bases respectively, with 9 bases between them. The CDR3 DNA is TGTGCCAGCAGCCCCGGGTTCAACACTGAAGCTTTCTTT. Its translation: CASSPGFNTEAFF.

At least ten counts were recorded for this clonotype. This chain connects TRBV4-1 to TRBJ1-1, with TRBD1 matching over 10 bases. Germline loops: CDR1 MGHRA, CDR2 YSYEKL. The CDR3 sequence is 15 residues long. With 6 bases clipped from V and 3 bases from J, the junction kept 7 bases outside the gene matches. The CDR3 DNA follows: TGCGCCAGCAGGCGAGGGACAGGGGCTGACACTGAAGCTTTCTTT. This translates into CASRRGTGADTEAFF.

This clonotype was picked up many times. The chain employs TRBV12-3 or TRBV12-4 and TRBJ1-3; D unresolved. The CDR3 has 15 residues. The V end was cut by 2 bases, the J end by 1 base, with 9 bases between. DNA for the CDR3: TGTGCCAGCAGTTTAATGAAAGGTTCTGGAAACACCATATATTTT. Residues: CASSLMKGSGNTIYF.

J is TRBJ2-7 and V is TRBV11-1, with TRBD2 identical over 7 bases. The germline V gene encodes CDR1 SGHAT and CDR2 FQDESV (reference sequence). V was clipped by 5 bases and J by 0 bases; unmatched bases: 10. The CDR3 length is 16 residues. As DNA, the CDR3 is TGTGCCAGCAGCACCGGGGAGGCGGGAGACTCCTACGAGCAGTACTTC. It yields the protein CASSTGEAGDSYEQYF.

J is TRBJ2-7 and V is TRBV20-1; D not resolved. Deletions cut 6 bases from V and 3 bases from J, with 12 bases between. Germline V gives CDR1 DFQATT, CDR2 SNEGSKA (reference sequence). This CDR3 spans 12 amino acids. The CDR3 loop reads CSAAVGVYEQYF. As DNA, the CDR3 is TGCAGTGCCGCGGTTGGAGTCTACGAGCAGTACTTC.

Worth noting for this clonotype: A single base separates this from a much larger clone, so it may be a read error. The J gene is TRBJ2-7, the V gene TRBV4-1; D is perhaps TRBD1 (6 bases). V was shortened by 3 bases and J by 7 bases, with 19 bases between the two germline ends. Germline V CDR1 and CDR2: MGHRA, YSYEKL. The CDR3 loop spans 15 amino acids. CDR3: CASSHPGHGIWEQYF. In nucleotides, the CDR3 is TGCGCCAGCAGCCACCCGGGACACGGGATTTGGGAGCAGTACTTC.

The CDR3 DNA is TGCAGCGCCAGGTATGCGGACGGAACCTCTGGAAACACCATATATTTT. Its translation is CSARYADGTSGNTIYF. The chain carries TRBV29-1 and TRBJ1-3; D gene unclear. The CDR3 runs to 16 residues. Germline CDR1 and CDR2: SQVTM and ANQGSEA. V was cut by 7 bases and J by 0 bases, with 19 bases left in between.

In regard to this clonotype: At one end, the junction sequence differs from germline, possibly due to a read error. V and J are TRBV13 and TRBJ2-5, with 11 bases matching TRBD2. The CDR3 has 12 amino acids. Germline V gene data show CDR1 as PRHDT and CDR2 as FYEKMQ (reference sequence). CDR3 residues: CASSLTSGIQYF. CDR3 DNA: TGCGCCAGCAGCCTGACTAGCGGGATCCAGTACTTC.

The chain couples TRBV12-3 or TRBV12-4 to TRBJ1-2, with D maybe TRBD1 (5 bases). Trimming shortened V by 6 bases and J by 4 bases, and 12 bases separated the two germline ends. The CDR3 is 13 amino acids. In nucleotides, the CDR3 is TGTGCCAGCAGGGGTGACAGTGGCTATGGCTACACCTTC. Protein sequence: CASRGDSGYGYTF.

At least ten counts were recorded for this clonotype. The genes are TRBV6-6 and TRBJ1-1; maybe TRBD1 (5 bases). The V end lost 4 bases, the J end lost 4 bases, and 19 bases lay between the germline ends. This CDR3 spans 16 amino acids. CDR1 and CDR2 from the germline V gene are MNHNY and SVGAGI (reference sequence). DNA for the CDR3: TGTGCCAGCAGTTTCCCTAGGGGATTTCGGATCACTGAAGCTTTCTTT. Its translation: CASSFPRGFRITEAFF.

This clonotype showed up just once. The chain couples TRBV14 to TRBJ2-5; D may be TRBD2 (6 bases). Per the germline V gene, CDR1 is SGHDN and CDR2 is FVKESK. With 4 bases removed from V and 8 bases from J, the gap between germline ends came to 11 bases. The CDR3 length is 12 residues. CDR3 region: CASSRAGLTQYF. As DNA, the CDR3 is TGTGCCAGCAGCCGGGCGGGGCTAACCCAGTACTTC.

At least ten counts were recorded for this clonotype. The rearrangement links TRBV20-1 to TRBJ1-5; perhaps TRBD1 as D (6 bases). Trimming left V 4 bases short and J 7 bases short, with 14 bases between. The CDR3 is 13 residues long. Germline loops: CDR1 DFQATT, CDR2 SNEGSKA (reference sequence). The CDR3 reads CSATRGVVQPQHF. The CDR3 nucleotides read TGCAGTGCTACTAGGGGGGTGGTACAGCCCCAGCATTTT.

For this clonotype: Since no conserved phenylalanine or tryptophan closes the CDR3, a read error is the likely cause. The limits of the CDR3 on the DNA are not certain, so only TCRdb's listed CDR3 is given. The rearrangement uses TRBV9 and TRBJ1-1. The V gene's germline CDR1 is SGDLS and CDR2 YYNGEE. With termini counted, the CDR3 has 10 amino acids. CDR3 protein: CASSVHSANY.

This clonotype was observed a few times. This sequence joins TRBV10-3 and TRBJ2-5; TRBD1 matches at 11 bases. The CDR3 has 13 residues. Germline V gives CDR1 ENHRY, CDR2 SYGVKD. Unmatched junction bases numbered 4, after V lost 8 bases and J lost 5 bases. As DNA, the CDR3 is TGTGCCATCGGACAGGGGGCGCGGGAGACCCAGTACTTC. It is translated as CAIGQGARETQYF.

This clonotype was counted between two and nine times. CDR3 region: CASTNRGHMNTEAFF. DNA of the CDR3: TGTGCCAGTACGAACAGGGGCCATATGAACACTGAAGCTTTCTTT. The genes are TRBV19 and TRBJ1-1, with 7 bases that match TRBD1. Germline assignment: CDR1 LNHDA and CDR2 SQIVND (reference sequence). Trimming took 7 bases from V and 0 from J; bases not matched to a gene: 8. The CDR3 length is 15 residues.

The chain combines TRBV7-8 with TRBJ1-5; TRBD1 might be the D (5 bases). CDR1 and CDR2 (germline): SGHVS, FQNEAQ. CDR3 length: 14 amino acids. V lost 0 bases, J lost 11 bases, and 14 bases lay in between. CDR3 nucleotide sequence: TGTGCCAGCAGCTTAGCTTGGGGCCAAGAGACCCAGCATTTT. Translated, it gives CASSLAWGQETQHF. The variable domain in full, with the rest retrieved from reference TRBV7-8 and TRBJ1-5, is GAGVSQSPRYKVAKRGQDVALRCDPISGHVSLFWYQQALGQGPEFLTYFQNEAQLDKSGLPSDRFFAERPEGSVSTLKIQRTQQEDSAVYLCASSLAWGQETQHFGDGTRLSIL.

The table lists this clonotype with many counts. In DNA, the CDR3 is TGTGCCAGCAGCTCTGGGACTAGCGGACTCGGGGATACGCAGTATTTT. As protein: CASSSGTSGLGDTQYF. This chain uses TRBV5-4 with TRBJ2-3; TRBD2 matches at 11 bases. The CDR3 has 16 amino acids. Germline values: CDR1 SGHNT, CDR2 YYREEE (reference sequence). V trimming: 3 bases; J trimming: 6 bases; junction bases outside the gene matches: 9.